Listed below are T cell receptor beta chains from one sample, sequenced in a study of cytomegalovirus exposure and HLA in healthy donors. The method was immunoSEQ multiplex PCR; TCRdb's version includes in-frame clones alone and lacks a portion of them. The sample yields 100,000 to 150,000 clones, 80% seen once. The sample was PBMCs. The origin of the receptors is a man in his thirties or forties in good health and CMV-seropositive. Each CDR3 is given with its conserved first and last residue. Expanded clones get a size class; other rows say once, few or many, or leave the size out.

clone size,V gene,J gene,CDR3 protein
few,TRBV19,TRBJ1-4,CASSPPGQGSEKLFF
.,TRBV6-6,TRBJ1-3,CASSYTQGNTIYF
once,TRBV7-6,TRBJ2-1,CASSPVGQNYNEQFF
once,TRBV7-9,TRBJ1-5,CSSSLRGQPQHF
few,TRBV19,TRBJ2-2,CASSMGGFGELFF
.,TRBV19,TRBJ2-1,CAIAPGTGALDEQFF
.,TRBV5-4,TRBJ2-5,CASSPAGAGGETQYF
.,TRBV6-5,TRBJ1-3,CASLDSSGNTIYF
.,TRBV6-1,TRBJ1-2,CASSEAEGDYGYTF
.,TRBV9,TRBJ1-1,CASSVVVTGRTEAFF
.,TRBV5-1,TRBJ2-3,CASSWGGTAADTQYF
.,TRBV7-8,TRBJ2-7,CASSLDRGTPRTKLYEQYF
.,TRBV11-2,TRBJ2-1,CASSTLAGRRAYNEQFF
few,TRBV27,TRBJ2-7,CASSPMPYRDFSYEQYF
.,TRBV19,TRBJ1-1,CASTADSRNTEAFF
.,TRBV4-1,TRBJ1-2,CASRPGTDLIYGYTF
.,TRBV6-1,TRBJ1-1,CASISILNTEAFF
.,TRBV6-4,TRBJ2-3,CASSDSWQAANTQYF